The 18 T cell receptor beta chains reported below all come from one sample, sequenced in a study of T cell changes during pregnancy in multiple sclerosis. Profiling relied on immunoSEQ multiplex PCR, and the TCRdb table lists in-frame clones only, not all of them. The sample records about 85,000 clones, about nine tenths being singletons. Source: peripheral blood, taken in the first trimester of pregnancy. The origin of the receptors is a female donor with multiple sclerosis, enrolled in a pregnancy study.

The chain uses TRBV7-2 and TRBJ2-3; the match to TRBD2 covers 8 bases. CDR1 is SGHTA and CDR2 is FQGNSA in the germline V gene. This CDR3 spans 17 amino acids. With 6 bases clipped from V and 1 base from J, the junction kept 12 bases outside the gene matches. CDR3 in DNA: TGTGCCAGCAGTTTAAGACTAGCGCCCTGGGGCACAGATACGCAGTATTTT. Amino acid sequence: CASSLRLAPWGTDTQYF.

The J gene is TRBJ2-5, the V gene TRBV5-1; D possibly corresponds to TRBD2 (7 bases). The CDR3 spans 15 residues. Trimming cost V 4 bases and J 5 bases, with 18 bases left between them. CDR1 is SGHRS and CDR2 is YFSETQ in the germline V gene. The CDR3 here is CASSIEGGGVETQYF. In nucleotides, the CDR3 is TGCGCCAGCAGCATAGAAGGGGGGGGTGTGGAGACCCAGTACTTC.

The chain is built from TRBV28 and TRBJ1-3; 8 bases are shared with TRBD1. Germline lookup yields CDR1 MDHEN and CDR2 SYDVKM. Trimming at V came to 7 bases and at J to 5 bases, leaving 7 bases not matched to a gene. CDR3 size: 14 residues. The DNA of the CDR3 is TGTGCCAGCACCCAGACAGGGGCCAGAAACACCATATATTTT. The encoded protein is CASTQTGARNTIYF.

The gene calls are TRBV10-3 and TRBJ2-7, with 10 bases aligning to TRBD2. The V and J ends lost 4 bases and 6 bases, in that order; junction bases with no gene match: 6. The CDR3 length is 14 residues. Germline V gene data show CDR1 as ENHRY and CDR2 as SYGVKD. The CDR3 DNA reads TGTGCCATCAGTGGGGGACTAGCGTCGGGCGAGCAGTACTTC. Its protein is CAISGGLASGEQYF.

The rearrangement uses TRBV7-3 and TRBJ2-3; TRBD2 aligns across 13 bases. Germline values: CDR1 SGHTA, CDR2 FQGTGA. The CDR3 extends over 16 amino acids. V trimming: 4 bases; J trimming: 5 bases; junction bases outside the gene matches: 6. CDR3: CASSSGLAGDGDTQYF. CDR3 bases: TGTGCCAGCAGCTCAGGACTAGCGGGAGACGGAGATACGCAGTATTTT.

The sample holds one count of this clone. The chain has TRBV19 and TRBJ2-5; no reliable D call. The CDR3 has 15 residues. V was clipped by 3 bases and J by 3 bases, with 14 bases between them. From germline, CDR1 is LNHDA and CDR2 SQIVND (reference sequence). The CDR3 DNA is TGTGCCAGTAGTATTTTAACAAGTGGTAAAGAGACCCAGTACTTC. Its translation: CASSILTSGKETQYF.

This clone appeared once. The chain combines TRBV9 with TRBJ2-3, with 15 bases that match TRBD2. Looked up from germline, CDR1 is SGDLS and CDR2 is YYNGEE. The CDR3 totals 19 residues. J lost 4 bases, V lost 0 bases, and 9 bases had no gene match. CDR3 in DNA: TGTGCCAGCAGCGTAGCCCGGACTAGCGGGGGGGCTGGGCCAGATACGCAGTATTTT. Translation gives CASSVARTSGGAGPDTQYF.

V usage is TRBV4-1 and J usage is TRBJ2-3; a possible D gene is TRBD2 (6 bases). The CDR3 loop spans 14 amino acids. V lost 0 bases to trimming and J lost 2 bases, with 6 bases between them. Germline assignment: CDR1 MGHRA and CDR2 YSYEKL. The CDR3 nucleotides are TGCGCCAGCAGCCAAGAGCGGGACACAGATACGCAGTATTTT. This gives the protein CASSQERDTDTQYF.

The genes are TRBV19 and TRBJ2-1, with 7 nucleotides matching TRBD1. The V gene end was trimmed by 6 bases and the J gene end by 9 bases; junction bases not matched to a gene: 8. Germline CDR1 and CDR2: LNHDA and SQIVND (reference sequence). This CDR3 has 13 amino acids. Written as DNA, the CDR3 is TGTGCCAGTAGGATGACAGGGTTAAGTGAGCAGTTCTTC. Translated: CASRMTGLSEQFF. The full variable domain, with the rest looked up from reference TRBV19 and TRBJ2-1, is DGGITQSPKYLFRKEGQNVTLSCEQNLNHDAMYWYRQDPGQGLRLIYYSQIVNDFQKGDIAEGYSVSREKKESFPLTVTSAQKNPTAFYLCASRMTGLSEQFFGPGTRLTVL.

Concerning this clone: At one boundary the junction diverges from the germline segment, which might be a read error. The chain has TRBV7-7 and TRBJ1-2; weak D call: TRBD1 (6 bases). This CDR3 is built from 17 residues. The germline gives CDR1 SSHAT, CDR2 FNYEAQ (reference sequence). CDR3 coding DNA: TGTGCTAGCAGCTTAAGGGGGGGGCAGATGAGTACTAATGGCTACACCTTC. Amino acids: CASSLRGGQMSTNGYTF.

This clone was observed a single time. This chain connects TRBV28 to TRBJ1-6; no reliable D call. The germline gives CDR1 MDHEN, CDR2 SYDVKM. V was pared by 4 bases and J by 10 bases, with 17 bases between. This CDR3 region has 15 residues. CDR3 nucleotides: TGTGCCAGCAGTTCTGCAGGCGGGGTAGGGTCACCCCTCCACTTT. This sequence encodes CASSSAGGVGSPLHF.

The chain couples TRBV10-3 to TRBJ1-2; D unresolved. The length of the CDR3 is 12 residues. Germline lookup yields CDR1 ENHRY and CDR2 SYGVKD. V shed 4 bases and J shed 4 bases, with 7 bases lying between them. The CDR3 loop reads CAISVHSYGYTF. The DNA for the CDR3 is TGTGCCATCAGTGTTCACAGCTATGGCTACACCTTC.

J is TRBJ2-3 and V is TRBV7-2; 13 bases line up with TRBD2. The CDR3 has 16 amino acids. V shed 1 base and J 3 bases; nucleotides not matched to a gene: 1. From germline, CDR1 is SGHTA and CDR2 FQGNSA. The CDR3 sequence: CASSLGTSGGTDTQYF. CDR3 DNA sequence: TGTGCCAGCAGCTTAGGGACTAGCGGGGGTACAGATACGCAGTATTTT.

This clone was seen only a few times. V usage is TRBV15 and J usage is TRBJ1-5; D possibly corresponds to TRBD1 (5 bases). The germline V and J ends were trimmed by 6 bases and 1 base, with 10 bases remaining between them. CDR3 length equals 14 residues. Germline assignment: CDR1 LNHNV and CDR2 YYDKDF (reference sequence). This CDR3 reads CATSTTVSNQPQHF. The CDR3 DNA is TGTGCCACCAGTACGACAGTGAGCAATCAGCCCCAGCATTTT.

CDR3 region: CASSRDRIDSGNTIYF. The CDR3 coding sequence is TGTGCCAGTAGTAGGGACAGGATCGACTCTGGAAACACCATATATTTT. The V call is TRBV19, the J call TRBJ1-3; 8 bases map to TRBD1. V trimming: 4 bases; J trimming: 0 bases; junction bases outside the gene matches: 5. The CDR3 contains 16 residues. Germline V gives CDR1 LNHDA, CDR2 SQIVND (reference sequence).

This rearrangement joins TRBV11-3 to TRBJ1-1; 7 bases are a match to TRBD1. V shed 5 bases, J shed 5 bases, and the junction held 14 bases outside the gene matches. This CDR3 is built from 16 residues. Germline V lookup: CDR1 SGHNT, CDR2 YENEEA. The CDR3 reads CASSLRTGGGGTEAFF. CDR3 coding DNA: TGTGCCAGCAGCCTGAGGACAGGCGGGGGGGGGACTGAAGCTTTCTTT.

V gene TRBV11-2 combines with J gene TRBJ1-1; D uncertain. Trimming took 4 bases from V and 11 from J, leaving 17 bases between them. CDR3 size: 13 residues. From germline, CDR1 is SGHAT and CDR2 FQNNGV. The DNA for the CDR3 is TGTGCCAGCAGCTCAAGTACCGAAAGCGGCGCTTTCTTT. Translating gives CASSSSTESGAFF.

The chain has TRBV7-2 and TRBJ1-2, with D unresolved. The germline V gene encodes CDR1 SGHTA and CDR2 FQGNSA. This CDR3 region has 12 residues. Trimming cost V 2 bases and J 7 bases, with 8 bases left between them. In DNA form, the CDR3 reads TGTGCCAGCAGCTTAATCCCGGGTGGCTACACCTTC. Protein product: CASSLIPGGYTF.